Listed here is a single T cell receptor beta chain. The data belong to a study of liver allograft versus peripheral blood T cells. Looking at the study overall: The study compared liver allograft T cell receptor repertoires against peripheral blood repertoires of liver transplant recipients.

TCRdb re-called the reads through MiXCR, storing one row per CDR3 protein. The sample lists approximately 5,700 distinct CDR3 sequences; about a sixth were seen once. V was clipped by 0 bases and J by 4 bases, with 10 bases between them. Germline-derived CDR1 and CDR2 are SGDLS and YYNGEE. This CDR3 spans 14 amino acids. The chain is built from TRBV9 and TRBJ1-1, with a tentative D call TRBD1 (5 bases). This receptor was identified in a human patient who had a liver transplant. The graft donor may have contributed some T cells. The CDR3 spells CASSVDWGGTEAFF. CDR3 nucleotide sequence: TGTGCCAGCAGCGTAGATTGGGGGGGCACTGAAGCTTTCTTT.